The 12 T cell receptor beta chains below all came from one sample that was sequenced in a study of blood T cell repertoires in COVID-19. TCRdb's copy holds only in-frame clones and misses some; the assay was immunoSEQ multiplex PCR. The profile shows about 160,000 clones, 80% to 90% of them singletons. Specimen: peripheral blood. These receptors all stem from a woman aged 55-69 years who had recovered from COVID-19.

The chain recombines TRBV6-5 with TRBJ1-5; D is ambiguous. The CDR3 totals 13 residues. CDR1 is MNHEY, CDR2 SVGAGI, per germline. Between the trimmed V and J ends, which lost 0 bases and 5 bases, there was a span of 5 bases. This CDR3 reads CASSYSPDQPQHF. The CDR3 region has the DNA TGTGCCAGCAGTTACTCCCCAGATCAGCCCCAGCATTTT.

The rearrangement links TRBV28 to TRBJ2-1; D may be TRBD1 (6 bases). The germline V and J ends were trimmed by 6 bases and 4 bases, with 10 bases remaining between them. The CDR3 is 13 residues long. Per germline, CDR1 MDHEN and CDR2 SYDVKM. CDR3 sequence (DNA): TGTGCCAGCAGCGCGGACAGTTACAATGAGCAGTTCTTC. Its protein is CASSADSYNEQFF.

The chain combines TRBV12-3 or TRBV12-4 with TRBJ2-1; 7 positions agree with TRBD1. The length of the CDR3 is 12 residues. The V segment lost 8 bases and the J segment 8 bases; nucleotides outside the gene matches: 6. CDR3 bases: TGTGCCAGCGGCCGAGGGGGCTATGAGCAGTTCTTC. It translates to CASGRGGYEQFF.

The rearrangement uses TRBV10-3 and TRBJ2-2; 7 nucleotides match TRBD1. This CDR3 has 14 residues. The junction had 4 bases not matched to a gene; V was cut back by 2 bases and J by 7 bases. The germline CDR1 and CDR2 sequences are ENHRY and SYGVKD. In DNA, the CDR3 is TGTGCCATCAGTGAGATTGGACAGGTCGGGGAGCTGTTTTTT. It specifies CAISEIGQVGELFF.

The genes are TRBV12-3 or TRBV12-4 and TRBJ1-1; D gene uncertain. V lost 1 base and J lost 1, with 4 bases in between. The CDR3 is 13 residues long. CDR3 nucleotide sequence: TGTGCCAGCAGTTTAGTTAGGAACACTGAAGCTTTCTTT. Protein product: CASSLVRNTEAFF.

J is TRBJ1-2 and V is TRBV6-5, with D possibly TRBD1 on 5 matching bases. The V gene lost 2 bases and the J gene lost 8 bases, with 15 bases spanning the gap. Per the germline V gene, CDR1 is MNHEY and CDR2 is SVGAGI. This CDR3 spans 14 amino acids. The CDR3 loop reads CASSYPHGTAGYTF. The CDR3 DNA follows: TGTGCCAGCAGTTACCCACACGGGACTGCCGGCTACACCTTC.

The CDR3: CASSLLVAGDHNEQFF. Here the CDR3 DNA reads TGTGCCAGCAGTTTACTAGTAGCGGGGGACCACAATGAGCAGTTCTTC. The chain carries TRBV28 and TRBJ2-1, with 9 bases aligning to TRBD2. CDR1 MDHEN and CDR2 SYDVKM come from the germline V gene. The CDR3 runs 16 residues. Trimming took 2 bases from V and 5 from J; bases not matched to a gene: 7.

The chain carries TRBV19 and TRBJ2-7; D perhaps matches TRBD1 (5 bases). In germline, CDR1 is LNHDA, CDR2 SQIVND (reference sequence). The CDR3 sequence is 13 residues long. Trimming shortened V by 6 bases and J by 5 bases, and 14 bases separated the two germline ends. Here the CDR3 DNA reads TGTGCCAGTAGCGTAGGACATCGGGACGAGCAGTACTTC. This codes for CASSVGHRDEQYF.

The chain combines TRBV12-3 or TRBV12-4 with TRBJ1-6, with no clear D. V shed 5 bases and J shed 13 bases, with 15 bases lying between them. The CDR3 length is 13 residues. The CDR3 spells CASSPWAREPLHF. The CDR3 coding sequence is TGTGCCAGCAGTCCTTGGGCCCGCGAGCCCCTCCACTTT.

The chain has TRBV19 and TRBJ1-2, with D possibly TRBD1 on 6 matching bases. The V gene lost 5 bases and the J gene lost 0 bases, with 13 bases spanning the gap. The CDR3 is made up of 15 amino acids. Germline assignment: CDR1 LNHDA and CDR2 SQIVND (reference sequence). The CDR3 here is CASSPQGPANYGYTF. CDR3 DNA sequence: TGTGCCAGTAGTCCGCAGGGGCCCGCTAACTATGGCTACACCTTC.

The rearrangement uses TRBV28 and TRBJ2-4, with D maybe TRBD2 (6 bases). The germline CDR1 and CDR2 sequences are MDHEN and SYDVKM. The length of the CDR3 is 13 residues. Trimming left V 9 bases short and J 4 bases short, with 13 bases between. The CDR3 loop is CASSDGGKNIQYF. The DNA of the CDR3 is TGTGCCAGTTCAGACGGGGGAAAAAACATTCAGTACTTC.

The J gene is TRBJ2-5, the V gene TRBV27, with D tentatively TRBD1 (5 bases). Trimming left V 2 bases short and J 5 bases short, with 12 bases between. The CDR3 extends over 14 amino acids. Germline CDR1 MNHEY, CDR2 SMNVEV (reference sequence). In nucleotides, the CDR3 is TGTGCCAGCAGTTTACGGTGGGGCATCGAGACCCAGTACTTC. This gives the protein CASSLRWGIETQYF.